This T cell receptor beta chain derives from a study of T cell repertoires in cytomegalovirus infection. Germline loops: CDR1 SGHVS, CDR2 FNYEAQ. V was cut by 1 base and J by 0 bases, with 14 bases left in between. There are 17 residues in the CDR3. Via MiXCR, TCRdb re-called the reads, giving one row per CDR3 protein. The sample carries more than 85,000 distinct CDR3 sequences, about 28% recorded once. As regards this clonotype: The antigen is not known.

Sequenced material: CD8+ T cells from cultured PBMCs, taken from culture after CMV antigen stimulation. The V gene is TRBV7-6, the J gene TRBJ2-3; D gene ambiguous. The receptor's source is a human donor in good health (CMV status not recorded). Some clones in this sample may be carry-over from other donors' samples. CDR3 residues: CASSLEALLASTDTQYF. DNA for the CDR3: TGTGCCAGCAGCTTAGAAGCTCTCCTTGCTAGCACAGATACGCAGTATTTT.